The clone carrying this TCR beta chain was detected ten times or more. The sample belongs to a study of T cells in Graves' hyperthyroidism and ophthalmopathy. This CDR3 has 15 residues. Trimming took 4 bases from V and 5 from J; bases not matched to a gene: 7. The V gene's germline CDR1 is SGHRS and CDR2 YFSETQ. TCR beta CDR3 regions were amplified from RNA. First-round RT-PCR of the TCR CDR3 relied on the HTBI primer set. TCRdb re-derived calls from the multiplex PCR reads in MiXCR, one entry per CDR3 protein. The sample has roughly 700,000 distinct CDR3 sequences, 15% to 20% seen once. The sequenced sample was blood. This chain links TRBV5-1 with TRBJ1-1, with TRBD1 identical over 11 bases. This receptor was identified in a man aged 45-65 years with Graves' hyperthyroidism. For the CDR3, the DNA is TGCGCCAGCAGCCTAAGGACAGGGGGCGAGACTGAAGCTTTCTTT. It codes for CASSLRTGGETEAFF.